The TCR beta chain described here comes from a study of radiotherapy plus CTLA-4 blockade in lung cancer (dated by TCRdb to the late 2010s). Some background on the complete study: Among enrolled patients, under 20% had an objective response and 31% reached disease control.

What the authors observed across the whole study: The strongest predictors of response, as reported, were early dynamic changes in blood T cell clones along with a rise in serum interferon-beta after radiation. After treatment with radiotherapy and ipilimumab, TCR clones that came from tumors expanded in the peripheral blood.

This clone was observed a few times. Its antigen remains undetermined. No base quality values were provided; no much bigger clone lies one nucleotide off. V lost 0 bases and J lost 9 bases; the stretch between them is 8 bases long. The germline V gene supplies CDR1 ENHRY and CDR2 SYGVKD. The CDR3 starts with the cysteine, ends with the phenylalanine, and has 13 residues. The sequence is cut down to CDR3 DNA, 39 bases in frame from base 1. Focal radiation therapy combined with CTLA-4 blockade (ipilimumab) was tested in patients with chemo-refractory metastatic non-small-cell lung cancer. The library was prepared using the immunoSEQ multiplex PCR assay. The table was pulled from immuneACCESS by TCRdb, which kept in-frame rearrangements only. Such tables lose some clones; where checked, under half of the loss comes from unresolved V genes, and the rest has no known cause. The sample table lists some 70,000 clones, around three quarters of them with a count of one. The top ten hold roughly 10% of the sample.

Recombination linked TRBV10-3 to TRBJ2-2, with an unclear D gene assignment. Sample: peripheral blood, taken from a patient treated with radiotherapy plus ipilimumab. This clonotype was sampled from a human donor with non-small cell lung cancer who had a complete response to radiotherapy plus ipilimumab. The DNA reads TGTGCCATCAGTGAGTCGTTGGGCCGGGAGCTGTTTTTT. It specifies CAISESLGRELFF.